The following is a T cell receptor beta chain sequence with its context. With 9 bases removed from V and 6 bases from J, the gap between germline ends came to 21 bases. Germline CDR1 is LGHDT and CDR2 is YNNKEL (reference sequence). The CDR3 is 15 amino acids. The data originate from a study of blood T cell repertoires in COVID-19. As for the study in general: COVID-19 samples from acute and convalescent phases originated in the United States, Italy and Spain. PBMCs, B-cell-depleted T cells, or T cells were the source of the cDNA or gDNA that made up the material.

In the source study's methods: Estimated nucleated cell counts came from reference gene primer amplification. Repertoires were generated with immunoSEQ multiplex PCR, while TCRdb's copy carries only in-frame clones and drops some. The V and J calls and clone size come from that table; D and trimming were worked out from the DNA. The table shows approximately 20,000 clones, with 86% occurring only once. The source of this sequence is a man in his 70s with acute or convalescent COVID-19. The material sequenced was peripheral blood. The V call is TRBV3-1 (or the pseudogene TRBV3-2), the J call TRBJ2-1, with TRBD2 as a possible D gene (6 bases). CDR3 nucleotide sequence: TGTGCCAGAATCGCAATAGCGGCGGAGGGCAATGAGCAGTTCTTC. It encodes CARIAIAAEGNEQFF.